The rows below give T cell receptor beta chains drawn from one sample of a study of patients and donors after allogeneic stem cell transplantation. TCRdb redid the calling of the RT-PCR reads with MiXCR, one entry per CDR3 protein. The sample comprises approximately 200,000 distinct CDR3 sequences, around 14% of which are singletons, and around 10% rests with the top ten. Specimen: blood, either unsorted or a sorted T cell fraction (not recorded which). All receptors come from a human donor who was either an allogeneic HSCT recipient or a stem cell or donor lymphocyte infusion donor (not recorded which). It is not recorded whose cells these are; they may come from a transplant donor. CDR3s include the opening cysteine and the closing phenylalanine or tryptophan. A D gene is named only where the DNA matches it firmly. Size is stated for part of the rows, as once, few or many counts, or as a class when the clone is expanded.

v_call	clone_size	j_call	d_call	cdr3_aa	cdr3_nt
TRBV11-1	many	TRBJ2-7	.	CASSSGLFTPQPNEQYF	TGTGCCAGCAGCTCTGGACTATTTACCCCCCAGCCTAACGAGCAGTACTTC
TRBV2	few	TRBJ1-1	.	CASTGAEYTEAFF	TGTGCCAGCACGGGGGCAGAGTACACTGAAGCTTTCTTT
TRBV6-5	few	TRBJ1-3	.	CASSYRTGPSGNTIYF	TGTGCCAGCAGTTACCGGACGGGCCCCTCTGGAAACACCATATATTTT
TRBV28	.	TRBJ1-1	.	CASTPGDQIEAFF	TGTGCCAGCACCCCGGGCGATCAGATAGAAGCTTTCTTT
TRBV7-9	few	TRBJ1-3	.	CASSPGTPATIYF	TGTGCCAGCAGCCCTGGGACACCAGCAACCATATATTTT
TRBV12-3/TRBV12-4	.	TRBJ2-1	.	CASSSRHGSYNEQFF	TGTGCCAGCAGTTCTAGACACGGCTCCTACAATGAGCAGTTCTTC
TRBV20-1	.	TRBJ2-3	.	CSASVGGSTDTQYF	TGCAGTGCTAGCGTGGGGGGAAGCACAGATACGCAGTATTTT
TRBV7-9	.	TRBJ1-1	.	CASSLGGGGLNTEAFF	TGTGCCAGCAGCTTAGGAGGGGGGGGGTTGAACACTGAAGCTTTCTTT
TRBV7-9	many	TRBJ2-7	TRBD2	CASSPRTSGGYEQYF	TGTGCCAGCAGCCCCAGGACTAGCGGGGGATACGAGCAGTACTTC
TRBV25-1	few	TRBJ2-2	.	CASSLGVNRELFF	TGTGCCAGCAGCCTGGGAGTTAACAGGGAGCTGTTTTTT
TRBV7-2	few	TRBJ2-7	TRBD2	CASSLPGGSYEQYF	TGTGCCAGCAGCTTACCGGGAGGCTCTTACGAGCAGTACTTC
TRBV24-1	.	TRBJ2-3	TRBD2	CATSDLKVGLAGRTDTQYF	TGTGCCACCAGTGATTTGAAGGTCGGGCTAGCGGGACGCACAGATACGCAGTATTTT
TRBV5-1	many	TRBJ2-1	TRBD2	CASSFAPSGRYNEQFF	TGCGCCAGCAGCTTCGCCCCTAGCGGACGTTACAATGAGCAGTTCTTC
TRBV25-1	few	TRBJ2-5	.	CASSDLETQYF	TGTGCCAGCAGTGACCTGGAGACCCAGTACTTC
TRBV12-3/TRBV12-4	few	TRBJ2-3	.	CASSGHGSGTQYF	TGTGCCAGCAGTGGCCACGGGTCGGGTACGCAGTATTTT
TRBV3-1	.	TRBJ1-5	TRBD1	CASSQDRGQGLVKPQHF	TGTGCCAGCAGCCAAGATAGGGGGCAGGGCCTCGTAAAGCCCCAGCATTTT
TRBV6-1	few	TRBJ2-2	.	CASSESLLGTGELFF	TGTGCCAGCAGTGAATCCCTGCTGGGCACCGGGGAGCTGTTTTTT
TRBV7-8	few	TRBJ2-1	TRBD2	CASSSKREGLANEQFF	TGTGCCAGCAGCTCAAAGCGGGAGGGCCTGGCCAATGAGCAGTTCTTC
TRBV7-9	many	TRBJ1-4	.	CASSSLRRGTNEKLFF	TGTGCCAGCAGTTCCCTAAGGCGGGGCACTAATGAAAAACTGTTTTTT
TRBV9	once	TRBJ2-7	TRBD1	CASSAGTGGLHEQYF	TGTGCCAGCAGCGCCGGGACAGGGGGTCTGCACGAGCAGTACTTC
TRBV4-1	.	TRBJ2-1	.	CASSQYKAHNNEQFF	TGCGCCAGCAGCCAATACAAGGCTCACAACAATGAGCAGTTCTTC
TRBV9	.	TRBJ1-1	.	CASSVLAGNTEAFF	TGTGCCAGCAGCGTATTAGCGGGGAACACTGAAGCTTTCTTT
TRBV19	few	TRBJ2-7	.	CASRRGVNSYEQYF	TGTGCCAGTAGGAGGGGCGTGAACTCCTACGAGCAGTACTTC
TRBV20-1	few	TRBJ2-3	.	CSARAVGAFSTDTQYF	TGCAGTGCTAGAGCGGTCGGGGCCTTCAGCACAGATACGCAGTATTTT